The entry that follows covers one T cell receptor (beta chain) sequence. Its antigen is unknown. The CDR3 is 10 amino acids. Germline CDR1 reads SGHRS; CDR2 reads YFSETQ. V was shortened by 9 bases and J by 8 bases, with 11 bases between the two germline ends. The sample comes from a study of cytomegalovirus exposure and HLA in healthy donors. Broader study findings: Later analysis showed most CMV-associated TCR beta chains appearing HLA-restricted. As was reported, the HLA-A and HLA-B alleles of most subjects were accurately predicted from TCR beta sequences. Of the V segments, some could not be distinguished, including TRBV6-2 and TRBV6-3, and were excluded.

Primers for the PCR totalled 60 Vbeta and 13 Jbeta. This table comes from immunoSEQ multiplex PCR, and its TCRdb copy is limited to in-frame clones, with some not included. The sample lists approximately 93,000 clones; around 84% were seen once. V is TRBV5-1 and J is TRBJ1-2, with D uncertain. This clonotype originated in a woman aged 40 to 50 in good health and CMV-seronegative. The material sequenced was PBMCs. The CDR3 is CATPHGGYTF. The CDR3 nucleotides read TGCGCCACCCCGCACGGGGGCTACACCTTC.